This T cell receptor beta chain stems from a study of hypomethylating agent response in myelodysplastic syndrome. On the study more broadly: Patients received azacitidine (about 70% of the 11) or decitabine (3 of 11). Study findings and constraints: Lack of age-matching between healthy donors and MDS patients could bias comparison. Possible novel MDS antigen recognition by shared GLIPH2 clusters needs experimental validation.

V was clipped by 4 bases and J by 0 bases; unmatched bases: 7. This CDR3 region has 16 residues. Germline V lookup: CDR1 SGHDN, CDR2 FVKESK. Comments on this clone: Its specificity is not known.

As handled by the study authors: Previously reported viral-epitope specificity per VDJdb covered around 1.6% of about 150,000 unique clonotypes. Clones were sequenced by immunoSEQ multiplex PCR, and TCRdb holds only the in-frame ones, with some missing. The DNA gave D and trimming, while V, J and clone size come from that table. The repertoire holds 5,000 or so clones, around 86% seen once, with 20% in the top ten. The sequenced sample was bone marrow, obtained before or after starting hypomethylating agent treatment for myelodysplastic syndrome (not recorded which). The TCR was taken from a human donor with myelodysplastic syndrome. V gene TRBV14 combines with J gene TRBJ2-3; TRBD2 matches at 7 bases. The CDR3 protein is CASSLGSSGSTDTQYF. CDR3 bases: TGTGCCAGCAGCCTAGGCTCTAGCGGAAGCACAGATACGCAGTATTTT. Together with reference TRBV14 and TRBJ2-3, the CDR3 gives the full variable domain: EAGVTQFPSHSVIEKGQTVTLRCDPISGHDNLYWYRRVMGKEIKFLLHFVKESKQDESGMPNNRFLAERTGGTYSTLKVQPAELEDSGVYFCASSLGSSGSTDTQYFGPGTRLTVL.